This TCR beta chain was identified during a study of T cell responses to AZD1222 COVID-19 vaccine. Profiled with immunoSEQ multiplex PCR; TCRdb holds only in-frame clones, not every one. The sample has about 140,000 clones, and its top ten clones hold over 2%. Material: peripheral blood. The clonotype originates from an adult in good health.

CDR3 amino acids: CASSLFTDTQYF. CDR3 DNA: TGTGCCAGCAGCCTTTTCACAGATACGCAGTATTTT. The chain recombines TRBV7-2 with TRBJ2-3; no clear D gene. CDR3 size: 12 residues. Trimming pared 5 bases from V and 2 bases from J, leaving 5 bases between. Germline V gene sequence: CDR1 SGHTA, CDR2 FQGNSA.